Listed below are T cell receptor beta chains from one sample, sequenced in a study of T-cell reconstitution after alpha-beta-depleted transplantation in children. TCRdb re-analysed the PCR reads in MiXCR, keeping a single row per CDR3 protein. The table lists approximately 110,000 distinct CDR3 sequences, about a tenth of them singletons. The sequencing here drew on PBMCs, taken before TCRalphabeta/CD19-depleted stem cell transplant. These receptor sequences come from a boy under 10 years old with acute lymphoblastic leukemia, due to receive a stem cell transplant. Both conserved end residues are part of each CDR3. The D gene is left open where the match is weak.

j_gene | v_gene | d_gene | CDR3aa
TRBJ2-1 | TRBV6-1 | - | CASRVADSYNEQFF
TRBJ1-4 | TRBV20-1 | - | CSARDSWRLEKLFF
TRBJ1-5 | TRBV5-6 | - | CASSLSPGVNQPQHF
TRBJ2-7 | TRBV5-1 | - | CASSLGGSSLTYEQYF
TRBJ2-7 | TRBV5-5 | - | CAISLASSYEQYF
TRBJ2-7 | TRBV12-3/TRBV12-4 | TRBD1 | CASSFGARTGGDEQYF
TRBJ2-7 | TRBV7-6 | - | CASSLGRTYEQYF
TRBJ1-2 | TRBV6-5 | - | CASSYSTRQGLLGGYTF
TRBJ2-5 | TRBV2 | TRBD1 | CASSQGQGKGETQYF
TRBJ1-1 | TRBV28 | - | CASRTDSGAFF
TRBJ2-1 | TRBV6-1 | - | CASWIRGSYYEQFF
TRBJ1-2 | TRBV5-1 | - | CASSSNRDRGYTF
TRBJ2-2 | TRBV7-9 | - | CARGESGAAGELFF
TRBJ2-7 | TRBV4-1 | - | CASSQDIRALGYEQYF
TRBJ2-7 | TRBV2 | TRBD1 | CASRTLWTGSYEQYF
TRBJ2-5 | TRBV25-1 | - | CASSEYPGETQYF
TRBJ2-7 | TRBV3-1 | - | CASSQPGLSSYEQYF
TRBJ2-1 | TRBV11-1 | TRBD2 | CASSWGSGTRPRDNEQFF
TRBJ2-3 | TRBV11-2 | TRBD2 | CASSFGLVADTQYF
TRBJ2-7 | TRBV7-2 | - | CATSTGLNSYEQYF
TRBJ2-7 | TRBV20-1 | - | CSARVGSPYEQYF
TRBJ1-1 | TRBV19 | - | CASSRGQLNTEAFF
TRBJ2-7 | TRBV12-3/TRBV12-4 | - | CASSPRLEIYEQYF
TRBJ1-2 | TRBV7-9 | TRBD1 | CASSSYYRGAGYGYTF
TRBJ2-1 | TRBV29-1 | TRBD1 | CSVEGQGARNEQFF